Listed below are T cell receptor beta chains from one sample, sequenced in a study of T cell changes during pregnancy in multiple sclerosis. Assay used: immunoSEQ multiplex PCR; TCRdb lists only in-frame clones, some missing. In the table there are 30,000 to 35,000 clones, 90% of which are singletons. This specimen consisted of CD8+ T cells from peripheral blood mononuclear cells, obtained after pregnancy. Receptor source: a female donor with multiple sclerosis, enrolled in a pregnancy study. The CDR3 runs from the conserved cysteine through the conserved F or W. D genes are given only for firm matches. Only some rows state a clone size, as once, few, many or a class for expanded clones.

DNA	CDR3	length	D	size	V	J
TGTGCCAGCAGCGTGACAGGGGTCACTGAAGCTTTCTTT	CASSVTGVTEAFF	13	TRBD1	-	TRBV9	TRBJ1-1
TGTGCCAGCAGCTTGGGGACAGGGGAAGGCGGAAACACCATATATTTT	CASSLGTGEGGNTIYF	16	TRBD1	-	TRBV5-4	TRBJ1-3
TGTGCCTGCGATAGGACAGGGCTTAATGAAAAACTGTTTTTT	CACDRTGLNEKLFF	14	TRBD1	-	TRBV30	TRBJ1-4
TGCGCCAGCAGCCAAGATCATGATAGCCGGGTATGGACCTACAATGAGCAGTTCTTC	CASSQDHDSRVWTYNEQFF	19	-	-	TRBV4-3	TRBJ2-1
TGTGCCAGCCGGGGACAGGGGTTTCTCGAGCAGTACTTC	CASRGQGFLEQYF	13	TRBD1	-	TRBV2	TRBJ2-7
TGTGCCAGCAGTTTGCACGTGGAGGGGAAGGTCGAGCAGTACTTC	CASSLHVEGKVEQYF	15	-	-	TRBV27	TRBJ2-7
TGTGCCAGCAGCGGACGGGACTCTGGAAACACCATATATTTT	CASSGRDSGNTIYF	14	-	-	TRBV9	TRBJ1-3
TGTGCCAGCAGCCTGGGCGCAGGGGGCGGGGAGCAGTTCTTC	CASSLGAGGGEQFF	14	TRBD1	once	TRBV7-6	TRBJ2-1
TGTGCCAGCAGCTCCCACATTGATACGCAGTATTTT	CASSSHIDTQYF	12	-	-	TRBV7-2	TRBJ2-3
TGTGCCAGCAGCTTGGCAGGGTACAATTCACCCCTCCACTTT	CASSLAGYNSPLHF	14	-	few	TRBV5-6	TRBJ1-6
TGTGCCAGCAGTGTTGATCCGGGACAGGGGGCTGAAGCTTTCTTT	CASSVDPGQGAEAFF	15	TRBD1	-	TRBV6-5	TRBJ1-1
TGTGCCAGTAGTACGGGACAGTCCTACGAGCAGTACTTC	CASSTGQSYEQYF	13	TRBD1	-	TRBV19	TRBJ2-7
TGCAGCGTTGCTGGGGGCTGGAACACTGAAGCTTTCTTT	CSVAGGWNTEAFF	13	-	-	TRBV29-1	TRBJ1-1
TGCGCCAGCAGCCACCTAGCGGGGGAAGCCGGGGAGCTGTTTTTT	CASSHLAGEAGELFF	15	TRBD2	-	TRBV4-1	TRBJ2-2
TGTGCCAGTAGTATTACTAGCGGGGGAAATGAGCAGTTCTTC	CASSITSGGNEQFF	14	TRBD2	-	TRBV19	TRBJ2-1
TGCGCCAGCAGCCAAGTACAAGCCTACGAGCAGTACTTC	CASSQVQAYEQYF	13	-	-	TRBV4-1	TRBJ2-7
TGTGCCAGCAGTCGGGACAACTACAATGAGCAGTTCTTC	CASSRDNYNEQFF	13	-	-	TRBV6-4	TRBJ2-1
TGTGCCAGCAGCTTCCGGGTGGACACCGCAATTGATGAGCAGTTCTTC	CASSFRVDTAIDEQFF	16	-	-	TRBV5-8	TRBJ2-1
TGTGCCAGTAGTATAGACGGGACAGGAGACTACAATGAGCAGTTCTTC	CASSIDGTGDYNEQFF	16	TRBD1	-	TRBV19	TRBJ2-1
TGTGCCAGCAGCGTAGCTGGGACAGGGGGAACTGAAGCTTTCTTT	CASSVAGTGGTEAFF	15	TRBD1	-	TRBV9	TRBJ1-1